This T cell receptor beta chain came from a study of neurological immune-mediated disorders. General study findings and limits: The highest TCR clonal expansion occurred in HTLV-1-associated myelopathy; multiple sclerosis fell below healthy controls.

TCRdb passed the 5' RACE reads through MiXCR, listing each CDR3 protein once. The data contain some 70,000 distinct CDR3 sequences, 3.4% of them singletons. Looked up from germline, CDR1 is SGDLS and CDR2 is YYNGEE. The CDR3 spans 14 residues. This clonotype occurred many times. Its antigen is unknown. Given a much more abundant clone one base away, this may be a read error. What was sequenced was PBMCs. The rearrangement links TRBV9 to TRBJ2-3; 9 nucleotides line up with TRBD2. This TCR was sampled from a middle-aged man with multiple sclerosis. DNA of the CDR3: TGTGTCAGCCGCCGGGGACTAGCAGCAGATACGCAGTATTTT. Translated, it gives CVSRRGLAADTQYF.